The rows below give T cell receptor beta chains drawn from one sample of a study of OX40 agonist ivuxolimab in advanced cancers. Clones were read by immunoSEQ multiplex PCR, and TCRdb kept only the in-frame ones, dropping some. Of around 74,000 clones listed, about 80% are singletons. Source: CD4+ or CD8+ T cells sorted from blood, taken in a trial of the OX40 agonist ivuxolimab. These receptors came from an adult with an advanced solid tumor such as melanoma, head and neck, liver or kidney cancer. Both conserved end residues are part of each CDR3. Each record gives: J gene, D gene, clone size, V gene, CDR3 protein, CDR3 DNA. The D gene is left open where the match is weak. Some rows mark clone size as missing; the rest say once, few, many or name a class of expanded clone.

TRBJ2-2	.	.	TRBV5-3	CARSPAMGVTGELFF	TGTGCCAGAAGCCCGGCCATGGGGGTTACCGGGGAGCTGTTTTTT
TRBJ2-5	.	.	TRBV18	CASSPMGLQETQYF	TGTGCCAGCTCACCAATGGGACTTCAAGAGACCCAGTACTTC
TRBJ1-2	TRBD1	few	TRBV2	CASSSLGQAYGYTF	TGTGCCAGCAGTAGCTTAGGACAGGCGTATGGCTACACCTTC
TRBJ2-5	.	.	TRBV9	CASSKGGETQYF	TGTGCCAGCAGCAAGGGCGGGGAGACCCAGTACTTC
TRBJ1-6	.	.	TRBV6-5	CASSDRESNSPLHF	TGTGCCAGCAGTGATAGGGAATCTAATTCACCCCTCCACTTT
TRBJ2-2	TRBD2	.	TRBV30	CAWSEAGGHTGELFF	TGTGCCTGGAGTGAAGCGGGGGGGCACACCGGGGAGCTGTTTTTT
TRBJ1-4	.	once	TRBV15	CATSRAPGVGEKLFF	TGTGCCACCAGCAGAGCCCCAGGGGTCGGGGAAAAACTGTTTTTT
TRBJ1-2	.	.	TRBV9	CASSVSPEGGGYTF	TGTGCCAGCAGCGTAAGCCCGGAGGGGGGGGGCTACACCTTC
TRBJ2-7	.	.	TRBV30	CAWSIGQPLLEQYF	TGTGCCTGGAGTATTGGGCAACCCCTACTAGAGCAGTACTTC
TRBJ2-5	.	.	TRBV11-1	CASRKRQAQETQYF	TGTGCCAGCAGGAAGAGACAGGCCCAAGAGACCCAGTACTTC
TRBJ1-1	TRBD1	.	TRBV5-1	CASSIQQGAKTEAFF	TGCGCCAGCAGCATCCAACAGGGGGCGAAAACTGAAGCTTTCTTT
TRBJ1-2	.	.	TRBV19	CASSINDRPYGYTF	TGTGCCAGTAGTATAAACGACAGGCCCTATGGCTACACCTTC
TRBJ2-5	TRBD1	many	TRBV7-2	CASSVTGGAGRETQYF	TGTGCCAGCAGCGTGACAGGGGGCGCGGGCCGGGAGACCCAGTACTTC
TRBJ2-1	TRBD1	.	TRBV19	CASSTGQGIGSNNEQFF	TGTGCCAGTAGTACTGGACAGGGGATAGGGTCGAACAATGAGCAGTTCTTC
TRBJ2-2	.	.	TRBV10-3	CAIRETGNTGELFF	TGTGCCATCAGGGAGACAGGGAACACCGGGGAGCTGTTTTTT
TRBJ1-2	.	.	TRBV7-2	CASSPGQLNYGYTF	TGTGCCAGCAGCCCGGGACAACTCAACTATGGCTACACCTTC
TRBJ2-7	TRBD2	.	TRBV9	CASSLRPGGGDEQYF	TGTGCCAGCAGCCTACGCCCGGGCGGGGGGGACGAGCAGTACTTC
TRBJ2-7	.	.	TRBV7-9	CASSLSAYSYEQYF	TGTGCCAGCAGCTTGTCAGCTTATTCCTACGAGCAGTACTTC
TRBJ2-7	TRBD1	.	TRBV5-5	CASSLEDRTFYEQYF	TGTGCCAGCAGCTTGGAGGACAGGACTTTCTACGAGCAGTACTTC
TRBJ2-5	TRBD1	.	TRBV2	CASAGGTGGGETQYF	TGTGCCAGCGCGGGAGGGACAGGGGGCGGGGAGACCCAGTACTTC
TRBJ1-5	.	few	TRBV19	CASRPRQAFHQPQHF	TGTGCCAGTAGACCAAGACAGGCGTTTCATCAGCCCCAGCATTTT
TRBJ1-3	TRBD1	few	TRBV30	CAWDRGIGNTIYF	TGTGCCTGGGACAGGGGGATAGGAAACACCATATATTTT
TRBJ2-7	TRBD2	.	TRBV2	CASSPSGGPYEQYF	TGTGCCAGCAGCCCCAGCGGGGGACCCTACGAGCAGTACTTC
TRBJ1-1	.	.	TRBV6-5	CASSYQVNTEAFF	TGTGCCAGCAGTTATCAAGTGAACACTGAAGCTTTCTTT
TRBJ2-3	TRBD2	few	TRBV4-2	CASSQVTRGVGTDTQYF	TGTGCCAGCAGCCAAGTTACCCGGGGGGTGGGGACAGATACGCAGTATTTT
TRBJ2-1	.	.	TRBV7-2	CASSLGSAVRGNEQFF	TGTGCCAGCAGCTTAGGCAGTGCGGTGAGGGGCAATGAGCAGTTCTTC
TRBJ2-7	.	once	TRBV7-6	CASSPGSSTYEQYF	TGTGCCAGCAGCCCTGGATCCTCTACCTACGAGCAGTACTTC
TRBJ1-1	.	.	TRBV28	CASSFGGLNTEAFF	TGTGCCAGCAGTTTTGGGGGGCTGAACACTGAAGCTTTCTTT
TRBJ1-5	.	.	TRBV19	CASTPGPGGNQPQHF	TGTGCCAGTACCCCTGGGCCAGGGGGCAATCAGCCCCAGCATTTT
TRBJ2-7	.	.	TRBV28	CASSLTREQYF	TGTGCCAGCAGTTTAACACGGGAGCAGTACTTC
TRBJ2-3	.	.	TRBV7-3	CASSSGLHTDTQYF	TGTGCCAGCAGCTCGGGACTGCACACAGATACGCAGTATTTT
TRBJ1-4	TRBD1	.	TRBV7-9	CASSEQGAYGEKLFF	TGTGCCAGCAGCGAACAGGGGGCTTATGGTGAAAAACTGTTTTTT
TRBJ2-7	.	few	TRBV7-9	CASSFGYSGGEQYF	TGTGCCAGCAGCTTTGGGTACAGTGGGGGCGAGCAGTACTTC
TRBJ1-6	.	few	TRBV2	CASSEDSLGAPLHF	TGTGCCAGCAGTGAGGACAGTCTCGGGGCACCCCTCCACTTT
TRBJ1-1	.	.	TRBV5-6	CASSLPRASNTEAFF	TGTGCCAGCAGCCTCCCCCGAGCCTCGAACACTGAAGCTTTCTTT
TRBJ1-4	TRBD1	.	TRBV7-2	CASSRNGQANEKLFF	TGTGCCAGCAGCCGGAACGGACAGGCTAATGAAAAACTGTTTTTT
TRBJ1-2	TRBD1	.	TRBV28	CASSPADRGDGYTF	TGTGCCAGCAGCCCTGCGGACAGGGGTGACGGCTACACCTTC
TRBJ1-2	.	.	TRBV27	CASSLSGMDYGYTF	TGTGCCAGCAGTTTATCCGGGATGGACTATGGCTACACCTTC
TRBJ2-2	TRBD1	.	TRBV19	CASSQRGRGNTGELFF	TGTGCCAGTAGTCAGAGGGGGCGCGGGAACACCGGGGAGCTGTTTTTT
TRBJ2-2	.	.	TRBV9	CASSPTTAGATGELFF	TGTGCCAGCAGCCCGACTACGGCGGGGGCCACCGGGGAGCTGTTTTTT
TRBJ1-5	.	few	TRBV4-1	CASSQVPDSRNQPQHF	TGCGCCAGCAGCCAAGTCCCGGACAGCCGCAATCAGCCCCAGCATTTT
TRBJ2-3	.	.	TRBV27	CASRSTGTDTQYF	TGTGCCAGCAGAAGTACAGGGACAGATACGCAGTATTTT
TRBJ2-2	TRBD2	.	TRBV6-5	CASSPGTSGTGELFF	TGTGCCAGCAGCCCCGGGACTAGCGGTACCGGGGAGCTGTTTTTT
TRBJ1-2	.	.	TRBV28	CASQGQPFNYGYTF	TGTGCCAGCCAAGGGCAGCCCTTTAACTATGGCTACACCTTC
TRBJ2-7	.	.	TRBV5-8	CASSGTQGGSYEQYF	TGTGCCAGCAGCGGGACCCAGGGAGGCTCCTACGAGCAGTACTTC
TRBJ2-7	.	.	TRBV28	CASRPTRGGIIEQYF	TGTGCCAGCCGACCTACGAGGGGAGGCATCATTGAGCAGTACTTC
TRBJ2-2	.	.	TRBV6-4	CASSETNTGELFF	TGTGCCAGCAGTGAGACTAACACCGGGGAGCTGTTTTTT
TRBJ2-3	.	.	TRBV14	CASSLRRGADTQYF	TGTGCCAGCAGCCTCCGACGAGGGGCAGATACGCAGTATTTT
TRBJ2-1	.	.	TRBV19	CASSISRGYNEQFF	TGTGCCAGTAGTATAAGCCGAGGTTACAATGAGCAGTTCTTC
TRBJ1-2	TRBD1	.	TRBV19	CASSDRVANYGYTF	TGTGCCAGTAGTGACAGGGTTGCTAACTATGGCTACACCTTC
TRBJ2-2	.	.	TRBV4-3	CASSHSPAAGRSTGELFF	TGCGCCAGCAGCCACTCCCCGGCAGCTGGGAGAAGCACCGGGGAGCTGTTTTTT
TRBJ2-3	.	.	TRBV28	CAHGGPTDTQYF	TGTGCCCATGGGGGCCCCACAGATACGCAGTATTTT
TRBJ1-1	.	.	TRBV30	CAWSRRLNTEAFF	TGTGCCTGGAGTCGCCGGCTGAACACTGAAGCTTTCTTT
TRBJ2-7	.	.	TRBV4-2	CASSLRPRGSYEQYF	TGTGCCAGCAGCCTCCGGCCCCGTGGCTCCTACGAGCAGTACTTC